This T cell receptor (beta chain) derives from a study of vaccination effects on CD4 cells after COVID-19. Study as a whole: Participants got two doses of BNT162b2 or mRNA-1273 vaccine. Study-level points and caveats: There was marked clonal contraction among infection- and vaccine-induced clones late after vaccination.

Antigen-specific CD4+ T cell clonotypes were called by their expansion after viral peptide-pool culture in ViraFEST. With roughly nine days of culture completed, CD4+ T cells were isolated. Negative nucleocapsid antibody tests before and after vaccination confirmed no previous SARS-CoV-2 infection. IL-2 medium took the place of half the medium on both days 3 and 7. This CDR3 contains 15 residues. The V and J ends lost 5 bases and 5 bases, in that order; junction bases with no gene match: 7. Germline values: CDR1 SGHNT, CDR2 YYREEE (reference sequence). As concerns this clone: Its antigen is unidentified.

Sequencing was performed with immunoSEQ multiplex PCR; in TCRdb, only in-frame clones are kept and a portion is missing. The sample has some 28,000 clones, 70% to 80% seen once; the top ten hold 25% to 35%. The receptor's source is a human donor who received a COVID-19 vaccine. The sequencing used CD4+ T cells from PBMCs cultured with SARS-CoV-2 spike peptides, collected before COVID-19 vaccination. The chain links TRBV5-4 to TRBJ2-2; 9 bases fit TRBD2. CDR3 nucleotides: TGTGCCAGCAGAGCGGGAGGTCTGTTAACCGGGGAGCTGTTTTTT. It yields the protein CASRAGGLLTGELFF.